One sample yielded the 13 T cell receptor beta chains listed below, sequenced in a study of regulatory T cells in long-lasting Graves disease. As to time point: persistent/refractory GD, antithyroid drugs over 5 years with positive TRAb. RNA extracted from PBMCs served as the sequencing template. Construction of TCR beta libraries relied on iRepertoire HTBI primers and on Arm-PCR targeting CDR3 regions. Via MiXCR, TCRdb re-called the multiplex PCR reads, giving one row per CDR3 protein. The repertoire has roughly 470,000 distinct CDR3 sequences, less than 25% of them found once; the top ten carry over 7.5%. Source: peripheral blood mononuclear cells (PBMCs), taken when the disease was refractory, from a patient treated with antithyroid drugs. These receptors came from a female donor with Graves disease.

With regard to this clonotype: Germline and junction disagree at one end, which may indicate a read error. V usage is TRBV12-3 or TRBV12-4 and J usage is TRBJ2-4, with D maybe TRBD2 (5 bases). The CDR3 has 11 amino acids. CDR3 nucleotides: TGTGCCAGCAGTTTAACGGACTTCCCGCACTTC. Translation gives CASSLTDFPHF.

A remark on this clonotype: A far bigger clonotype differs at one base, so this is likely a read error. This sequence joins TRBV12-3 or TRBV12-4 and TRBJ1-5; 9 positions match TRBD1. The CDR3 is 15 residues long. Trimming cost V 6 bases and J 9 bases; bases outside gene matches: 12. CDR3 protein: CASRSGQGGHRPQHF. In DNA form, the CDR3 reads TGTGCCAGCAGGTCGGGACAGGGAGGCCATCGGCCCCAGCATTTT.

This clonotype has a count of ten or more. The rearrangement uses TRBV28 and TRBJ1-1, with D possibly being TRBD1 (5 bases). This CDR3 spans 12 amino acids. V was cut by 3 bases and J by 11 bases, with 13 bases left in between. The germline V gene has CDR1 MDHEN and CDR2 SYDVKM. The CDR3 protein is CASSLDLEGAFF. CDR3 coding DNA: TGTGCCAGCAGTTTGGACCTGGAGGGGGCTTTCTTT.

This clonotype was observed many times. This chain joins TRBV28 and TRBJ2-7; perhaps TRBD2 as D (5 bases). Germline lookup yields CDR1 MDHEN and CDR2 SYDVKM. The V end was cut by 2 bases, the J end by 0 bases, with 8 bases between. The CDR3 spans 14 residues. The CDR3 loop is CASSLPDYSYEQYF. The CDR3 DNA follows: TGTGCCAGCAGTTTACCAGACTACTCCTACGAGCAGTACTTC.

CDR3 nucleotide sequence: TGTGCCACCAGCAGAGATATGGACTATTATCAGCCCCAGCATTTT. This codes for CATSRDMDYYQPQHF. The chain carries TRBV15 and TRBJ1-5; D remains ambiguous. This CDR3 contains 15 residues. V gave up 0 bases and J gave up 5 bases, with 11 bases separating them. The germline gives CDR1 LNHNV, CDR2 YYDKDF (reference sequence).

This clonotype showed up just a few times. This sequence joins TRBV27 and TRBJ2-5; 7 nucleotides align to TRBD2. This CDR3 is 13 amino acids long. The V gene's germline CDR1 is MNHEY and CDR2 SMNVEV (reference sequence). Trimming cost V 7 bases and J 7 bases; bases outside gene matches: 9. The CDR3 loop is CASNGGSPGTQYF. The DNA of the CDR3 is TGTGCCAGCAACGGCGGGAGTCCAGGGACCCAGTACTTC.

This clonotype was found many times. J is TRBJ2-7 and V is TRBV27, with TRBD2 matching over 12 bases. This CDR3 is 14 amino acids long. The J segment lost 7 bases and the V segment lost 6 bases, leaving 7 bases of the junction unmatched. The germline gives CDR1 MNHEY, CDR2 SMNVEV (reference sequence). CDR3 amino acids: CASRRLAGVGEQYF. The CDR3 DNA reads as TGTGCCAGCAGGCGACTAGCGGGAGTCGGGGAGCAGTACTTC.

Ten or more counts support this clonotype. The chain has TRBV2 and TRBJ1-2; 11 positions match TRBD1. The CDR3 spans 15 residues. Germline V lookup: CDR1 SNHLY, CDR2 FYNNEI. V was clipped by 2 bases and J by 6 bases; unmatched bases: 5. This CDR3 reads CASSELGQGVDGYTF. The CDR3 DNA follows: TGTGCCAGCAGTGAACTGGGACAGGGGGTTGATGGCTACACCTTC.

This clonotype was observed at least ten times. The rearrangement links TRBV7-2 to TRBJ1-1; a weak D match, TRBD1 (6 bases). The CDR3 has 15 amino acids. Germline lookup yields CDR1 SGHTA and CDR2 FQGNSA. With 6 bases removed from V and 1 base from J, the gap between germline ends came to 15 bases. The CDR3 nucleotides read TGTGCCAGCAGATTCTCGGACAGCCGGAACACTGAAGCTTTCTTT. Protein sequence: CASRFSDSRNTEAFF.

This clonotype has ten or more counts. The chain recombines TRBV12-3 or TRBV12-4 with TRBJ1-4; D call uncertain. This CDR3 contains 16 residues. The V end lost 3 bases, the J end lost 3 bases, and 14 bases lay between the germline ends. Here the CDR3 reads CASSLGPLVANEKLFF. The CDR3 DNA follows: TGTGCCAGCAGTTTGGGTCCCCTCGTTGCTAATGAAAAACTGTTTTTT.

The rearrangement joins TRBV12-3 or TRBV12-4 to TRBJ1-2; D is undetermined. This CDR3 contains 12 residues. Trimming cost V 5 bases and J 5 bases, with 9 bases left between them. In nucleotides, the CDR3 is TGTGCCAGCAGTCACGGACCGTATGGCTACACCTTC. Protein sequence: CASSHGPYGYTF.

To note about this clonotype: It differs at one base from a far larger clone, so likely a read error. This chain links TRBV7-2 with TRBJ2-7; D uncertain. The CDR3 runs to 14 residues. Germline CDR1 SGHTA, CDR2 FQGNSA. The CDR3 here is CASSLSSNSYVQYF. The CDR3 DNA follows: TGTGCCAGCAGCTTAAGTAGCAACTCCTACGTGCAGTACTTC.

A few counts support this clonotype. The V gene is TRBV7-9, the J gene TRBJ2-7; TRBD2 aligns across 9 bases. Germline CDR1 SEHNR, CDR2 FQNEAQ (reference sequence). After removal of 8 bases from V and 5 bases from J, the junction contained 13 bases not matched to a gene. The length of the CDR3 is 15 residues. This CDR3 is CASGGGSGRNHEQYF. CDR3 bases: TGTGCCAGCGGGGGGGGTAGCGGGAGAAACCACGAGCAGTACTTC.